The T cell receptor beta chain described here comes from a study of blood T cell repertoires in COVID-19 (dated by TCRdb to 2018 to 2020). In terms of the full investigation: Samples covering the acute and convalescent phases of COVID-19 were provided by collaborators in the United States, Italy and Spain. The material from the prospective study consisted of cDNA or gDNA derived from T cells, B-cell-depleted T cells, or PBMCs. The dataset comprised deeply sampled blood TCRbeta repertoires from subjects exposed to, actively infected with, or recovered from COVID-19. The repertoires were released in a freely available public database intended as a resource for research on the immune response to SARS-CoV-2. Samples were obtained from the ongoing ImmuneRACE study (first 160 participants) and from some 1,300 subjects provided by 6 global collaborators. A de-identified subject ID, COVID-19 status, age in years and sex were almost always included in the sample metadata. HLA class I and class II types, where available, came from metadata supplied by the sample provider rather than from assay-based typing.

Unmatched junction bases come to 8, with V trimmed by 2 bases and J by 8 bases. CDR1 MNHEY and CDR2 SVGAGI were looked up in the germline V gene. From cysteine to phenylalanine, the CDR3 is 14 amino acids long. Only CDR3 DNA is held: 42 bases, read in frame from base 1. Points on this clone: Its specific antigen is unknown. Base qualities are not at hand, and no much larger clone is one base apart.

TCRbeta CDR3 regions were amplified from genomic DNA by means of the immunoSEQ Assay, a bias-controlled multiplex PCR. The original methods were these. Nucleated cell counts per sample were estimated from amplification of reference gene primers within the assay. Sequence reads were collapsed and filtered to measure the absolute abundance of every unique TCRbeta CDR3 rearrangement. For each sample, productive Simpson clonality was calculated as the square root of Simpson's diversity index across productive rearrangements. The source is immuneACCESS, and TCRdb retained only in-frame sequences with V and J called. Part of the clones is not carried over; for the studies checked, unresolved V genes explain less than half of this, and the remainder is unexplained. V and J calls and clone size are copied from that table; D and trimming were computed from the DNA. The sample has around 160,000 clones on record, approximately 84% of them singletons. Approximately 15% of the sample lies in the top ten.

The study at large found these results: The amount of clinical and demographic metadata varied by source and participant and was provided uncurated.

The collaborating institutions used their own protocols to collect whole blood in K2EDTA tubes. Collaborator samples were shipped for TCRbeta analysis as frozen whole blood, isolated PBMCs, or DNA extracted from either sample type. Sequencing was carried out using peripheral blood. This clonotype was obtained from a woman older than 75 with acute or convalescent COVID-19. The receptor chain draws on TRBV6-5 and TRBJ1-2; 7 central bases correspond to TRBD1. For the CDR3, the sequence is CASSYGGQGVGYTF. The nucleotides read TGTGCCAGCAGTTACGGCGGGCAGGGGGTCGGCTACACCTTC.